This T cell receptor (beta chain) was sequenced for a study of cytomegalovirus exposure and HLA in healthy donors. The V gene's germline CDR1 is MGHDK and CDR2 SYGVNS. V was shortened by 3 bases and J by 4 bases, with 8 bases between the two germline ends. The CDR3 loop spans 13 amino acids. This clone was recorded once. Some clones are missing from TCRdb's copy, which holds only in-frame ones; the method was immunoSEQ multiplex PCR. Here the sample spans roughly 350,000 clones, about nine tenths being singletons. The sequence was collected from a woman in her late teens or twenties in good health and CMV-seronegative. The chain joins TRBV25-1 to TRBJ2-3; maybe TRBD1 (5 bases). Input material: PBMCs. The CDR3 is CASSELGADTQYF. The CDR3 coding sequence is TGTGCCAGCAGTGAGCTAGGGGCAGATACGCAGTATTTT.